This T cell receptor (beta chain) originates from a study of shared clonotypes between healthy human individuals. Study information: Each donor's CD8 memory used one plate, CD8 naive two, each CD4 subset three. Study results and caveats: Shared across several donors were roughly 4.7% of the naive CD4 clonotypes.

The germline V and J ends were trimmed by 4 bases and 2 bases, with 18 bases remaining between them. This CDR3 has 16 residues. Germline V CDR1 and CDR2: LGHNA, YNFKEQ. Data came from immunoSEQ multiplex PCR; TCRdb stores just in-frame clones and leaves some out. This repertoire shows 2 million to 2.5 million clones, 80% to 95% found once; its top ten account for 0.37%. In regard to this clone: The antigen remains unidentified.

This receptor was identified in a young man in good health. Some clones in this sample may be carry-over from other donors' samples. The chain is built from TRBV4-2 and TRBJ2-7, with D possibly TRBD2 on 5 matching bases. Sequenced input: naive CD4+ T cells from PBMCs. The subset was: CD45RA+ positively selected. The CDR3 loop reads CASSREIGDKTYEQYF. The DNA of the CDR3 is TGTGCCAGCAGCCGGGAGATTGGCGACAAAACCTACGAGCAGTACTTC.